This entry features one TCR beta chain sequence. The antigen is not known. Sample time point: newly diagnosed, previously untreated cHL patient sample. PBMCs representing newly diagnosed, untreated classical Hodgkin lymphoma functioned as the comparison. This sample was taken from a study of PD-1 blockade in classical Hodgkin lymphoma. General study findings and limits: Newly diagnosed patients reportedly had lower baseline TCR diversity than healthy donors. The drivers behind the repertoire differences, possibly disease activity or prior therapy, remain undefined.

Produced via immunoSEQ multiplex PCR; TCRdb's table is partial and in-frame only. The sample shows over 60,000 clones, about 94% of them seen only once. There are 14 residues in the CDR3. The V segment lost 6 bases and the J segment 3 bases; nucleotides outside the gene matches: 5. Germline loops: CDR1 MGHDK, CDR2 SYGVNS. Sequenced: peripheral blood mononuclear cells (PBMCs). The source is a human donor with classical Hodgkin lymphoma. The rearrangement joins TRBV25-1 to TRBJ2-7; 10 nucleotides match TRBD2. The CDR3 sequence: CASSRTSGIYEQYF. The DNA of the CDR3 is TGTGCCAGCAGCAGGACTAGCGGTATCTACGAGCAGTACTTC.